The T cell receptor beta chain described here comes from a study of control samples from healthy donors and cancer patients (dated by TCRdb to about 2020). Reading from cysteine to phenylalanine, the CDR3 counts 14 amino acids. Only the CDR3 region is kept as DNA, spanning 42 bases read in frame from base 1. From a lookup of the germline V gene, CDR1 and CDR2 are SGDLS and YYNGEE. V lost 4 bases and J lost 5 bases; the stretch between them is 15 bases long. Library method: the immunoSEQ multiplex PCR assay. TCRdb took over this immuneACCESS table, retaining in-frame rearrangements with V and J assigned. Such tables are incomplete; in checked studies, under half of the missing clones stem from an unresolved V gene, and the remainder is unexplained. The sample data list fewer than 200,000 clones, and around 87% of these were observed just once. Just over 1.4% of the sample is held by the ten biggest clonotypes.

As concerns this clone: What this receptor recognizes is not known. No much larger clonotype is one base removed from it; base qualities were not supplied.

Material for sequencing was blood. The chain is assembled from TRBV9 and TRBJ1-1; TRBD1 is perhaps the D gene, given 6 matching bases. This clonotype was sampled from a woman between 45 and 65 years old in good health. The DNA reads as follows: TGTGCCAGCAGCCTACGGGGGCCTGGAACTGAAGCTTTCTTT. The encoded protein is CASSLRGPGTEAFF.